The clone carrying this T cell receptor beta chain came up once. Its antigen is as yet unknown. The data belong to a study of shared clonotypes between healthy human individuals. Findings and limits, study-wide: Though the depth was large, rarefaction showed that sorted-subset sequencing was incomplete.

CDR1 and CDR2 (germline): SGDLS, YYNGEE. V lost 0 bases and J lost 7; bases outside the gene matches: 7. The CDR3 consists of 15 residues. The test was conducted at deep level. The protocol was immunoSEQ multiplex PCR, while the TCRdb copy is restricted to in-frame clones and leaves out a portion. The top ten hold more than 0.35% of the sample, which has under 2.5 million clones, less than 95% seen once. The sequenced sample consisted of naive CD4+ T cells from PBMCs. Described subset: CD45RA+ positively selected. The origin of this receptor is a man in his late teens or twenties in good health. Some clones in this sample may be carry-over from other donors' samples. The rearrangement links TRBV9 to TRBJ2-1; the match to TRBD1 covers 7 bases. The CDR3 sequence: CASSVGRGGQNEQFF. DNA of the CDR3: TGTGCCAGCAGCGTAGGACGAGGGGGCCAAAATGAGCAGTTCTTC.